The sequence of this T cell receptor beta chain was determined in a study of identifying expanded T cells in peripheral blood. The CDR3 totals 15 residues. V gave up 4 bases and J gave up 2 bases; unmatched junction bases: 6. The V gene's germline CDR1 is MNHEY and CDR2 SVGAGI. TCRdb keeps only in-frame clones here, not all; method: immunoSEQ multiplex PCR. This sample yields about 98,000 clones, of which about 91% are seen a single time; about 14% belongs to the top ten. This TCR was recovered from a person aged 18 to 75 in good health. The chain employs TRBV6-5 and TRBJ2-7; 9 bases agree with TRBD2. The source material was blood. The CDR3 is CASSSPRGGTYEQYF. For the CDR3, the DNA is TGTGCCAGCAGTTCCCCGCGGGGGGGAACCTACGAGCAGTACTTC.